Following are 8 T cell receptor beta chains from one sample sequenced in a study of blood T cell repertoires in COVID-19. Some clones are missing from TCRdb's copy, which holds only in-frame ones; the method was immunoSEQ multiplex PCR. The data contain 57,000 or so clones, approximately 80% of them singletons. Sequenced sample: peripheral blood. These receptors all stem from a man in his fifties or sixties with acute or convalescent COVID-19.

This clone has just a few counts. The chain links TRBV6-6 to TRBJ1-2; the D is unclear. This CDR3 has 15 amino acids. Trimming cost V 6 bases and J 5 bases, with 19 bases left between them. The V gene's germline CDR1 is MNHNY and CDR2 SVGAGI (reference sequence). The CDR3 protein is CASRANLTPKYGYTF. The CDR3 DNA reads as TGTGCCAGCAGGGCAAATCTCACACCCAAATATGGCTACACCTTC.

J is TRBJ1-2 and V is TRBV7-9; the D is unclear. Between the trimmed V and J ends, which lost 5 bases and 8 bases, there was a span of 21 bases. CDR1 and CDR2 from the germline V gene are SEHNR and FQNEAQ (reference sequence). This CDR3 comprises 15 residues. CDR3 DNA: TGTGCCAGCAGCCCCCTGAGGTATCCCGCTGCCGGCTACACCTTC. Amino acid sequence: CASSPLRYPAAGYTF.

This chain uses TRBV5-6 with TRBJ2-3; a weak D match, TRBD2 (7 bases). CDR3 length equals 15 residues. Trimming left V 4 bases short and J 5 bases short, with 17 bases between. CDR1 and CDR2 (germline): SGHDT, YYEEEE. The CDR3 coding sequence is TGTGCCAGCAGCCCGGGGGCGGGAGACGTAGATACGCAGTATTTT. It yields the protein CASSPGAGDVDTQYF.

This chain links TRBV6-5 with TRBJ1-2, with a weak D call TRBD1 (6 bases). Deletions cut 4 bases from V and 3 bases from J, with 18 bases between. CDR1 MNHEY and CDR2 SVGAGI come from the germline V gene. CDR3 size: 16 residues. This chain's CDR3 is CASSFLGGSSHYGYTF. DNA of the CDR3: TGTGCCAGCAGTTTCCTAGGGGGATCGTCCCACTATGGCTACACCTTC.

The J gene is TRBJ1-1, the V gene TRBV7-2; 7 bases match TRBD1. The CDR3 is 12 residues long. Germline CDR1 is SGHTA and CDR2 is FQGNSA. V lost 4 bases, J lost 11 bases, and 7 bases stayed unmatched. For the CDR3, the DNA is TGTGCCAGCAGCTCCAGGACAGGCACGGCTTTCTTT. Protein product: CASSSRTGTAFF.

This chain links TRBV6-4 with TRBJ1-3; TRBD1 is a possible D gene (5 bases). V was clipped by 8 bases and J by 6 bases, with 17 bases between them. CDR1 is MRHNA and CDR2 is SNTAGT in the germline V gene. This CDR3 is built from 14 residues. CDR3 coding DNA: TGTGCCAGCTTATCAGGGCTTCTCAAAAACACCATATATTTT. Translated, it gives CASLSGLLKNTIYF.

This clone came up once. The chain carries TRBV5-6 and TRBJ2-7; D might be TRBD2 (6 bases). The ends were cut back, 0 bases at V and 4 bases at J, with 14 bases in the middle. CDR3 length equals 15 residues. Germline CDR1 SGHDT, CDR2 YYEEEE. CDR3 DNA: TGTGCCAGCAGCTTGGCGGGCGGGAAGAGGTACGAGCAGTACTTC. This codes for CASSLAGGKRYEQYF.

The chain links TRBV29-1 to TRBJ2-5; maybe TRBD2 (5 bases). Trimming removed 3 bases at V and 5 bases at J, with 19 bases between. The CDR3 has 15 residues. The germline CDR1 and CDR2 sequences are SQVTM and ANQGSEA. The CDR3 region is CSVDGSDLGWETQYF. The CDR3 DNA is TGCAGCGTTGATGGTAGCGATTTGGGTTGGGAGACCCAGTACTTC.